Only a few counts were recorded for the clone carrying this TCR beta chain. Its antigen remains unidentified. The entry originates in a study of T-cell memory formation after mild COVID-19. TCRdb re-called the 5' RACE reads through MiXCR, storing one row per CDR3 protein. The repertoire consists of over 300,000 distinct CDR3 sequences, with 20% to 25% occurring once and the leading ten covering under 25%. Germline V lookup: CDR1 SGHRS, CDR2 YFSETQ. The CDR3 runs to 16 residues. Deletions cut 4 bases from V and 2 bases from J, with 17 bases between. The study's findings and limits: Clones contracting day 15 to 85 were balanced CD4/CD8; later expanders leaned CD4+.

The TCR originated in a man aged 18 to 30 who had mild COVID-19 (a few samples of this study predate the infection). Cell type and time point are not known. Source material: PBMCs or a T cell subset sorted from them (not recorded which). The V and J genes are TRBV5-1 and TRBJ2-3, with unresolved D. The CDR3 loop is CASSRNSYTITDTQYF. DNA of the CDR3: TGCGCCAGCAGCCGGAACTCCTATACGATCACAGATACGCAGTATTTT.